This T cell receptor (beta chain) came from a study of Ad26.COV2.S vaccination and SARS-CoV-2 variants. Notes on this clone: Its antigen is not identified.

TCRdb's copy holds only in-frame clones and misses some; the assay was immunoSEQ multiplex PCR. The table lists about 350,000 clones, roughly 94% of them singletons. This CDR3 spans 14 amino acids. CDR1 and CDR2 (germline): MDHEN, SYDVKM. The V segment lost 2 bases and the J segment 5 bases; nucleotides outside the gene matches: 3. Study conclusions and caveats: Total T cell responses were possibly underestimated by TCR breadth and depth analyses. Recipients of vaccine and of placebo showed similar breadth of their non-spike TCR repertoires. Greater spike-specific TCR breadth was seen in vaccine recipients than in placebo recipients.

The sample consisted of peripheral blood, taken after recovery from COVID-19. This rearrangement joins TRBV28 to TRBJ2-1; 7 bases match TRBD1. This sequence originates from a human donor who had recovered from COVID-19. CDR3 nucleotide sequence: TGTGCCAGCAGTTTAGGGGGACAGAACAATGAGCAGTTCTTC. Its translation: CASSLGGQNNEQFF. Variable domain in full (rest from reference TRBV28 and TRBJ2-1): DVKVTQSSRYLVKRTGEKVFLECVQDMDHENMFWYRQDPGLGLRLIYFSYDVKMKEKGDIPEGYSVSREKKERFSLILESASTNQTSMYLCASSLGGQNNEQFFGPGTRLTVL.